The T cell receptor (beta chain) described here comes from a study of blood T cell repertoires in COVID-19 (dated by TCRdb to the early 2020s). Context from the whole study: Samples from collaborators originated in the United States, Italy and Spain and spanned both the acute and convalescent phases of COVID-19. The material from the prospective study consisted of cDNA or gDNA derived from T cells, B-cell-depleted T cells, or PBMCs. The dataset comprised deeply sampled blood TCRbeta repertoires from subjects exposed to, actively infected with, or recovered from COVID-19. The repertoires were made available in a free public database intended to serve as a resource for research on the immune response to SARS-CoV-2. The samples were drawn from the first 160 participants of the ongoing ImmuneRACE study and from about 1,200 subjects provided by 6 global collaborators. Nearly every sample came with metadata listing a de-identified subject ID, COVID-19 status, age in years and sex. Where available, HLA class I and class II types were taken from metadata supplied by the sample provider and were not determined by assay-based typing. What the work shows at the level of the full study, not this receptor alone: Clinical and demographic metadata were provided uncurated, with the amount varying by source and participant.

TCRbeta CDR3 regions were amplified from genomic DNA using the immunoSEQ Assay, a bias-controlled multiplex PCR. As for the authors' bioinformatics: Within the assay, amplification of reference gene primers was used to estimate how many nucleated cells each sample contained. Sequence reads were collapsed and filtered to measure the absolute abundance of every unique TCRbeta CDR3 rearrangement. For each sample, productive Simpson clonality was calculated as the square root of Simpson's diversity index across productive rearrangements. The clones in this table, taken by TCRdb from immuneACCESS, are in-frame only. Not every clone is retained; where verified, under half of the shortfall comes from an unresolved V gene, and the cause of the rest is unknown. Clone size and V and J calls were adopted from that table, with D and trimming inferred from the DNA. This sample lists some 170,000 clones; 75% to 85% were detected once. The top ten clonotypes cover 4.5% to 7.5% of the sample.

A remark on this clone: Its antigen target is currently unknown. No much larger clone is present one base from it, and per-base qualities are unavailable.

The germline V gene (reference sequence) provides CDR1 SGHNT and CDR2 YYREEE. The CDR3 spans 13 residues, from the cysteine through the phenylalanine. Of the read, only the CDR3 DNA is kept; its 39 bases are in frame from base 1. A distance of 9 bases separates the germline ends of V and J, which lose 4 bases and 2 bases respectively. Enrolling through a virtual design, the prospective study's participants ranged in age from about 18 to 89 years and lived across 24 United States geographic areas. In the prospective study, participants were assigned to cohorts based on the clinical history participants reported in a screening survey and a study questionnaire. ImmuneRACE Cohort 3 recovered participants were defined by two consecutive negative NP/OP PCR tests, healthcare professional clearance, or symptom resolution. In the prospective study, whole blood, serum and a nasopharyngeal or oropharyngeal swab were collected from each participant by mobile phlebotomists. Prospective study participants could optionally give additional blood draws and questionnaires over an approximately 2-month period. Before DNA extraction, prospective study blood samples were shipped either frozen or at room temperature.

In this chain, TRBV5-4 is recombined with TRBJ1-2, with the D gene call left open. The sequence was obtained from a man between 40 and 49 years old who had recovered from COVID-19. Sequencing was carried out using PBMCs or T cells enriched from blood (not recorded which). In nucleotides, the sequence is TGTGCCAGCAGCCCCGATAGCAACTATGGCTACACCTTC. This gives the protein CASSPDSNYGYTF.